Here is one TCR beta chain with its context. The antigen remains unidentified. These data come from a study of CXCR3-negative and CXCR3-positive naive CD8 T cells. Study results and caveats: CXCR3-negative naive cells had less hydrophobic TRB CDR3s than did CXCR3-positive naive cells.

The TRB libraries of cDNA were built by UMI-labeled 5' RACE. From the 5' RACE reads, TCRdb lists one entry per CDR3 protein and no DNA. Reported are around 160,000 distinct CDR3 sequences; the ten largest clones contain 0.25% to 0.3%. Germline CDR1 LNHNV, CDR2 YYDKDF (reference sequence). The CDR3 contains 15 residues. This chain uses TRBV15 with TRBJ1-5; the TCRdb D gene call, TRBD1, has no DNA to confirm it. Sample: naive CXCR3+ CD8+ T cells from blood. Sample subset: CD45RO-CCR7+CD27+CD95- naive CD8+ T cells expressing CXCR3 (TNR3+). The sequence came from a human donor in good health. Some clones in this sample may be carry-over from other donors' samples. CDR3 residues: CATSREGVVNQPQHF.